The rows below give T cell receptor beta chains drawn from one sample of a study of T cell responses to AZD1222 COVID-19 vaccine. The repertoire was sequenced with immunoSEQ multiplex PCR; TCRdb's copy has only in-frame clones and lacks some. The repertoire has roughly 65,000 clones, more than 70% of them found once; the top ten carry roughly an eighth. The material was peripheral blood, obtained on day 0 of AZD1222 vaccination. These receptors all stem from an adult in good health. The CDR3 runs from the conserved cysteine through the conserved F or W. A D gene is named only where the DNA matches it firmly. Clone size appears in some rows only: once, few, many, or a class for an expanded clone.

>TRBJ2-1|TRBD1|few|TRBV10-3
CAISENGAQGALNEQFF
TGTGCCATCAGTGAGAACGGAGCACAGGGGGCTCTGAATGAGCAGTTCTTC
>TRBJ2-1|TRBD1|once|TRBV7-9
CASSPRILGQRAYNEQFF
TGTGCCAGCAGCCCACGTATCCTGGGACAGCGAGCCTACAATGAGCAGTTCTTC
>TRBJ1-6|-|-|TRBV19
CASSLLRNSPLHF
TGTGCCAGTAGCTTGCTTCGGAATTCACCCCTCCACTTT
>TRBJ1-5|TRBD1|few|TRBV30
CAWGTGVNQPQHF
TGTGCCTGGGGGACAGGGGTCAATCAGCCCCAGCATTTT
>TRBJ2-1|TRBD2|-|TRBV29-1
CSVRGGARGHDEQFF
TGCAGCGTGCGCGGGGGGGCCCGGGGACACGATGAGCAGTTCTTC
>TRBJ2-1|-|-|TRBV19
CASTGSKSSVQSYNEQFF
TGTGCCAGCACTGGATCGAAGTCTAGCGTTCAGTCCTACAATGAGCAGTTCTTC
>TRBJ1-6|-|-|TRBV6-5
CAACSYNSPLHF
TGTGCCGCTTGCTCCTATAATTCACCCCTCCACTTT
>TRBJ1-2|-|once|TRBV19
CASILNTGFGGYTF
TGTGCCAGTATTCTGAATACAGGGTTTGGCGGCTACACCTTC
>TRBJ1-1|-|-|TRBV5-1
CASRTTENTEAFF
TGCGCCAGCAGAACAACAGAGAACACTGAAGCTTTCTTT
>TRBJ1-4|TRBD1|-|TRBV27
CASSKSGTEDEKLFF
TGTGCCAGCAGTAAATCCGGGACAGAGGACGAAAAACTGTTTTTT
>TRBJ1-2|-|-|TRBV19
CASKKSSGPDLYGYTF
TGTGCCAGTAAAAAATCCTCGGGGCCTGACCTCTATGGCTACACCTTC
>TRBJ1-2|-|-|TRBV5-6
CASSSLYGYTF
TGTGCCAGCAGCTCCCTATATGGCTACACCTTC
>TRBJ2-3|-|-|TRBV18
CASSLPGTDTQYF
TGTGCCAGCTCATTACCGGGCACAGATACGCAGTATTTT
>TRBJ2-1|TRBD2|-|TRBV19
CASSIGLAGAYNEQFF
TGTGCCAGTAGTATAGGACTAGCGGGGGCCTACAATGAGCAGTTCTTC
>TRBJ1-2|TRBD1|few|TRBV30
CAWSENRGGYTF
TGTGCCTGGAGTGAGAACAGGGGTGGCTACACCTTC
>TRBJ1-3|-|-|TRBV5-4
CASSLGTASYSGNTIYF
TGTGCCAGCAGCTTAGGGACGGCCTCGTACTCTGGAAACACCATATATTTT
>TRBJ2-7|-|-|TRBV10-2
CASSHHRVFNEQYF
TGCGCCAGCAGCCATCACAGGGTTTTCAACGAGCAGTACTTC
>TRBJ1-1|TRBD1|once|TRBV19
CASQGGRANTEAFF
TGTGCCAGCCAAGGGGGCAGGGCGAACACTGAAGCTTTCTTT
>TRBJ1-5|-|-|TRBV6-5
CASSYSFDSGNQPQHF
TGTGCCAGCAGTTACTCCTTTGATTCGGGCAATCAGCCCCAGCATTTT
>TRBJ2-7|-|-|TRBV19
CASSIGTGLNYEQYF
TGTGCCAGTAGTATAGGTACGGGCCTGAACTACGAGCAGTACTTC
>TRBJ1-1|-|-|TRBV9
CASSVGAGTEAFF
TGTGCCAGCAGCGTAGGAGCCGGCACTGAAGCTTTCTTT
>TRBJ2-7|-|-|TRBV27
CASSSQYSYEQYF
TGTGCCAGCAGTTCACAATACTCCTACGAGCAGTACTTC
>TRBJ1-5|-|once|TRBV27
CASSLSGFNQPQHF
TGTGCCAGCAGTTTATCAGGGTTCAATCAGCCCCAGCATTTT
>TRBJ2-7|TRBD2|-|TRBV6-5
CASNRGGTYEQYF
TGTGCCAGCAACCGGGGGGGCACCTACGAGCAGTACTTC
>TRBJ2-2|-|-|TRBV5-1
CASSPGWATGELFF
TGCGCCAGCAGCCCCGGGTGGGCCACCGGGGAGCTGTTTTTT
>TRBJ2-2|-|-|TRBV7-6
CASSLALPGPTNTGELFF
TGTGCCAGCAGCTTAGCTTTGCCCGGCCCAACGAACACCGGGGAGCTGTTTTTT
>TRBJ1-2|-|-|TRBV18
CASSPRGGDYGYTF
TGTGCCAGCTCACCAAGGGGAGGCGACTATGGCTACACCTTC
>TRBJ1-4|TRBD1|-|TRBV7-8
CASSYSTGGSNEKLFF
TGTGCCAGCAGCTACTCGACAGGGGGCTCTAATGAAAAACTGTTTTTT
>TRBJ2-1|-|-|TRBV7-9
CASSPPGGAYNEQFF
TGTGCCAGCAGCCCTCCGGGGGGCGCCTACAATGAGCAGTTCTTC
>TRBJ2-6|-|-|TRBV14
CASSQRILGSGANVLTF
TGTGCCAGCAGCCAACGGATTCTTGGCTCTGGGGCCAACGTCCTGACTTTC
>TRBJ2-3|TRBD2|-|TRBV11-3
CASSLSGGARDTQYF
TGTGCCAGCAGCTTAAGCGGGGGGGCTAGAGATACGCAGTATTTT
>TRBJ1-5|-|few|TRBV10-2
CASSELGTESTRHF
TGCGCCAGCAGTGAGTTGGGGACGGAGTCAACACGGCATTTT
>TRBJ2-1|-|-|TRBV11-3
CASSLHGSGDNEQFF
TGTGCCAGCAGCTTACATGGGTCAGGGGACAATGAGCAGTTCTTC
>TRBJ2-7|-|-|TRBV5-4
CASSHVSAYEQYF
TGTGCCAGCAGCCACGTTTCGGCCTACGAGCAGTACTTC
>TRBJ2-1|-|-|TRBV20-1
CSASRLVNNEQFF
TGCAGTGCTAGTCGGCTAGTTAACAATGAGCAGTTCTTC
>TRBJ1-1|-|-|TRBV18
CASSPRISDLNTEAFF
TGTGCCAGCTCACCACGGATTTCAGACTTGAACACTGAAGCTTTCTTT
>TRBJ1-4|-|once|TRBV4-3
CASSQRQDGEKLFF
TGCGCCAGCAGCCAAAGACAGGATGGTGAAAAACTGTTTTTT